The present T cell receptor (beta chain) was sequenced within a study of T cell repertoires in cytomegalovirus infection. Trimming cost V 4 bases and J 0 bases, with 14 bases left between them. The CDR3 loop spans 16 amino acids. There are many counts of this clonotype. A single record per CDR3 protein comes from TCRdb applying MiXCR to the reads. The top ten hold 3.5% to 4.5% of the sample, which has a few hundred thousand distinct CDR3 sequences, around a tenth seen once. Sequencing was done on a sample of PBMCs. This receptor was obtained from a human donor in good health (CMV status not recorded). Some clones in this sample may be carry-over from other donors' samples. This rearrangement joins TRBV12-3 or TRBV12-4 to TRBJ2-3; a possible D gene is TRBD2 (6 bases). The CDR3 loop is CASSSTAGLSTDTQYF. The DNA for the CDR3 is TGTGCCAGCAGTTCGACTGCGGGGCTTAGCACAGATACGCAGTATTTT.